The rows below give T cell receptor beta chains drawn from one sample of a study of lymphopenia after photon versus proton radiotherapy. TCRdb's copy holds only in-frame clones and misses some; the assay was immunoSEQ multiplex PCR. Of some 76,000 clones listed, around 90% are singletons. Specimen: peripheral blood, collected from a patient treated with photon-based radiotherapy. The receptors come from a woman aged 40 to 50 with cholangiocarcinoma. Both conserved end residues are part of each CDR3. D genes are given only for firm matches. Clone sizes are given selectively: once, few, many, or a class where the clone is expanded.

TRBV29-1	TRBJ2-1	-	TRBD2	TGCAGCGTTGACGGGGGGAGGGCTTCCCGCTACAATGAGCAGTTCTTC	CSVDGGRASRYNEQFF
TRBV4-1	TRBJ1-1	-	-	TGCGCCAGCAGGGAGAGACGGGTCGCGGGCACTGAAGCTTTCTTT	CASRERRVAGTEAFF
TRBV4-2	TRBJ2-7	-	TRBD2	TGTGCCAGCAGCCAAGATGGTGGGGCGGGAGCCCCCTACGAGCAGTACTTC	CASSQDGGAGAPYEQYF
TRBV5-1	TRBJ2-5	-	TRBD2	TGCGCCAGCAGCTTCCGGACGGCGGGGGGGGACGAGACCCAGTACTTC	CASSFRTAGGDETQYF
TRBV11-3	TRBJ2-1	-	-	TGTGCCAGCAGCCCTACGGCCTCCTCCTACAATGAGCAGTTCTTC	CASSPTASSYNEQFF
TRBV5-6	TRBJ1-2	-	-	TGTGCCAGCAGCTTGCCCCAGGGAAGCGGCTATGGCTACACCTTC	CASSLPQGSGYGYTF
TRBV4-1	TRBJ1-1	-	-	TGCGCCAGCAGCCAAGAGAGGGCGACGAACACTGAAGCTTTCTTT	CASSQERATNTEAFF
TRBV7-8	TRBJ2-7	-	TRBD2	TGTGCCAGCAGCCCAGGACTAGCGGGAACCTATTACGAGCAGTACTTC	CASSPGLAGTYYEQYF
TRBV6-6	TRBJ2-3	once	TRBD1	TGTGCCAGCAGTGCCAACAGGGGAGATACGCAGTATTTT	CASSANRGDTQYF
TRBV18	TRBJ2-1	-	TRBD2	TGTGCCAGCTCGGCTAGCGGGGGGCTTATATACAATGAGCAGTTCTTC	CASSASGGLIYNEQFF
TRBV6-1	TRBJ1-5	-	-	TGTGCCAGCAACCGTGTGTTTAGCAATCAGCCCCAGCATTTT	CASNRVFSNQPQHF
TRBV7-2	TRBJ1-2	-	TRBD1	TGTGCCAGCAGCCTAAAAAGGGACAGCCCCTATGGCTACACCTTC	CASSLKRDSPYGYTF
TRBV30	TRBJ1-4	-	-	TGTGCCTGGAGTGCGGGGGTTGATGAAAAACTGTTTTTT	CAWSAGVDEKLFF
TRBV19	TRBJ1-2	-	-	TGTGCCAGTCTTTCAGGGGCTAACTATGGCTACACCTTC	CASLSGANYGYTF
TRBV11-2	TRBJ1-1	-	-	TGTGCCAGCAGCTTAGAAGTCGGGGCAGACACTGAAGCTTTCTTT	CASSLEVGADTEAFF
TRBV7-9	TRBJ1-1	once	-	TGTGCCAGCAGCCTAGACGACTGGAACACTGAAGCTTTCTTT	CASSLDDWNTEAFF
TRBV5-5	TRBJ1-4	-	-	TGTGCCAGCAGCCCCCCGCAGGGGAGAACTAATGAAAAACTGTTTTTT	CASSPPQGRTNEKLFF
TRBV28	TRBJ1-2	once	-	TGTGCCAGCAGTTTGAGAGGAGGCTACACCTTC	CASSLRGGYTF
TRBV2	TRBJ2-7	-	-	TGTGCCAGCAGACGGGACTCTCTCTACGAGCAGTACTTC	CASRRDSLYEQYF
TRBV30	TRBJ2-1	-	TRBD2	TGTGCCTGGAGTGGTGGACTAGCGGGAGGGGGGGATGAGCAGTTCTTC	CAWSGGLAGGGDEQFF
TRBV6-5	TRBJ2-1	-	-	TGTGCCAGCAGTTACTCCGTTACTAGGTACAATGAGCAGTTCTTC	CASSYSVTRYNEQFF
TRBV5-1	TRBJ2-2	-	TRBD1	TGCGCCAGCAGCTTGGGGACAGGGAATGAGAGGGAGCTGTTTTTT	CASSLGTGNERELFF
TRBV7-3	TRBJ2-7	-	TRBD1	TGTGCCAGCAGCTTAAAGGGACAGGGGTCCCACGAGCAGTACTTC	CASSLKGQGSHEQYF
TRBV5-1	TRBJ2-1	-	TRBD2	TGCGCCAGCAGCTTGGTAGCGGGGATCAACAATGAGCAGTTCTTC	CASSLVAGINNEQFF
TRBV27	TRBJ2-5	-	TRBD1	TGTGCCAGCAGTCTCCAGGGGGCAAGACAAGAGACCCAGTACTTC	CASSLQGARQETQYF
TRBV5-8	TRBJ1-1	-	-	TGTGCCAGCAGCACAAATGGGGGGCGGAGGAACACTGAAGCTTTCTTT	CASSTNGGRRNTEAFF
TRBV6-5	TRBJ1-5	-	-	TGTGCCAGTGGGGATCCTAGCAATCAGCCCCAGCATTTT	CASGDPSNQPQHF
TRBV19	TRBJ1-1	-	-	TGTGCCAGTAGTATCCGTCAGGGGTTGAACACTGAAGCTTTCTTT	CASSIRQGLNTEAFF
TRBV5-4	TRBJ1-1	-	-	TGTGCCAGCAGCTTCACTGAGGGGCCCGAGGCTTTCTTT	CASSFTEGPEAFF
TRBV7-9	TRBJ1-1	once	-	TGTGCCAGCAGTTCTCAAGCTGTGAACACTGAAGCTTTCTTT	CASSSQAVNTEAFF